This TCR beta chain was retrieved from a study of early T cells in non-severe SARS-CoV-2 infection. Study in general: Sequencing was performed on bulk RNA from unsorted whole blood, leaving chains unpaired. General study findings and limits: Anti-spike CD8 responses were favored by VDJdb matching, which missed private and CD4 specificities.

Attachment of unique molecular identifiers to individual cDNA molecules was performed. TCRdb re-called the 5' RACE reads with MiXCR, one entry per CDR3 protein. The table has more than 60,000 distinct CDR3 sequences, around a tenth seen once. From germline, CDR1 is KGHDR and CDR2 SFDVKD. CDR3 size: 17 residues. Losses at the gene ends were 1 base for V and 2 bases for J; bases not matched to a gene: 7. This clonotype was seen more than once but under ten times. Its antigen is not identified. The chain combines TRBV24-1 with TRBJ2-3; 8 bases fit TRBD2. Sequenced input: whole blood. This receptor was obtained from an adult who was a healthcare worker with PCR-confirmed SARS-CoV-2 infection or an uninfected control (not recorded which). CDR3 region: CATSDFTRGGNTDTQYF. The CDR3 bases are TGTGCCACCAGTGATTTTACTCGGGGGGGAAACACAGATACGCAGTATTTT.